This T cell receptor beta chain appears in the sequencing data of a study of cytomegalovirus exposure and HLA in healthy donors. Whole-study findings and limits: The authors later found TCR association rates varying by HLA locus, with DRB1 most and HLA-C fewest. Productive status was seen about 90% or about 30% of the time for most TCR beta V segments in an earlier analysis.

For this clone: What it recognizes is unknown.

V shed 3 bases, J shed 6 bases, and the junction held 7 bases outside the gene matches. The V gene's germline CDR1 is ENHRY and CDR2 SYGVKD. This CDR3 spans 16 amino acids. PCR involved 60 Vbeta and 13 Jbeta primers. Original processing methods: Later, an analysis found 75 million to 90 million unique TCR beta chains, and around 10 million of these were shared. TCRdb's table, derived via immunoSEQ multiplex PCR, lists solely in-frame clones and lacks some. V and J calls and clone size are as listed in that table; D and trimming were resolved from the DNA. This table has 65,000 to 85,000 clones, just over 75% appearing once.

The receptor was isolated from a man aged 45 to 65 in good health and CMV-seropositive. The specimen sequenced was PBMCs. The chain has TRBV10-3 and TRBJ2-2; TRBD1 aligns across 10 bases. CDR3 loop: CAISEGTGADAGELFF. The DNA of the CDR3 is TGTGCCATCAGTGAAGGGACAGGGGCCGACGCCGGGGAGCTGTTTTTT.